This passage covers 11 T cell receptor beta chains from one sample sequenced in a study of cytotoxic CD8 clonotypes in ibrutinib-treated CLL. Measured with immunoSEQ multiplex PCR; TCRdb has only the in-frame clones, and not every one. The sample has around 310,000 clones, more than 65% seen once. The sequences come from PBMCs, collected before ibrutinib treatment. The receptors originated from a human donor with chronic lymphocytic leukemia.

The chain has TRBV10-3 and TRBJ2-3; 9 bases line up with TRBD2. CDR1 is ENHRY and CDR2 is SYGVKD in the germline V gene. V trimming: 4 bases; J trimming: 2 bases; junction bases outside the gene matches: 4. This CDR3 spans 15 amino acids. CDR3 sequence reads: CAISAGTSSTDTQYF. CDR3 nucleotides: TGTGCCATCAGTGCCGGGACTAGCTCCACAGATACGCAGTATTTT.

This clone has just one count. The chain links TRBV27 to TRBJ2-7; tentatively, D is TRBD1 or TRBD2 (5 bases each). CDR3 length: 15 residues. Germline CDR1 reads MNHEY; CDR2 reads SMNVEV (reference sequence). Trimming shortened V by 5 bases and J by 0 bases, and 14 bases separated the two germline ends. The CDR3 DNA is TGTGCCAGCAGTAAAGAGGGGCTAAGCTCCTACGAGCAGTACTTC. Protein product: CASSKEGLSSYEQYF.

The chain recombines TRBV29-1 with TRBJ2-7; 8 bases line up with TRBD1. After removal of 5 bases from V and 3 bases from J, the junction contained 6 bases not matched to a gene. CDR3 size: 13 residues. In germline, CDR1 is SQVTM, CDR2 ANQGSEA. CDR3 sequence: CSVPGQGVYEQYF. CDR3 bases: TGCAGCGTTCCCGGACAGGGAGTCTACGAGCAGTACTTC.

The chain combines TRBV2 with TRBJ2-5, with unresolved D. CDR1 and CDR2 from the germline V gene are SNHLY and FYNNEI. V lost 1 base, J lost 5 bases, and 8 bases lay in between. This CDR3 has 13 amino acids. The CDR3: CASSEELYETQYF. The CDR3 DNA reads TGTGCCAGCAGTGAAGAACTATACGAGACCCAGTACTTC.

This rearrangement joins TRBV18 to TRBJ2-3, with 12 bases fitting TRBD2. Germline loops: CDR1 KGHSH, CDR2 LQKENI. This CDR3 region has 16 residues. Germline trimming cut 2 bases from V and 5 bases from J; bases unmatched to any gene: 5. As DNA, the CDR3 is TGTGCCAGCTCACCATCTAGCGGGAGGGCCGGAGATACGCAGTATTTT. It specifies CASSPSSGRAGDTQYF.

CDR3 sequence: CASSYSPGIRQPQHF. The DNA for the CDR3 is TGTGCCAGCAGCTACAGCCCGGGTATCCGGCAGCCCCAGCATTTT. The rearrangement links TRBV7-8 to TRBJ1-5; D is unresolved. This CDR3 has 15 residues. Deletions cut 4 bases from V and 7 bases from J, with 17 bases between. Germline-derived CDR1 and CDR2 are SGHVS and FQNEAQ.

The genes are TRBV5-4 and TRBJ1-5; the D gene is possibly TRBD1 (5 bases). Trimming pared 4 bases from V and 6 bases from J, leaving 11 bases between. Germline CDR1 is SGHNT and CDR2 is YYREEE (reference sequence). There are 13 residues in the CDR3. The CDR3 loop reads CASSPGQGQPQHF. CDR3 nucleotides: TGTGCCAGCAGCCCCGGTCAGGGTCAGCCCCAGCATTTT.

This clone has only one observation. The chain couples TRBV15 to TRBJ1-2, with D maybe TRBD1 (5 bases). CDR1 is LNHNV and CDR2 is YYDKDF in the germline V gene (reference sequence). V lost 0 bases to trimming and J lost 8 bases, with 25 bases between them. The CDR3 extends over 18 amino acids. CDR3 coding DNA: TGTGCCACCAGCAGAGATTACGGGACGGGCGGCCTGCTGGGAGGCTACACCTTC. Amino acids: CATSRDYGTGGLLGGYTF.

V and J are TRBV19 and TRBJ1-2; 8 bases line up with TRBD1. The V and J ends lost 6 bases and 1 base, in that order; junction bases with no gene match: 7. The CDR3 consists of 15 residues. Germline lookup yields CDR1 LNHDA and CDR2 SQIVND (reference sequence). CDR3 sequence reads: CASSQDREDNYGYTF. The CDR3 DNA reads as TGTGCCAGTAGCCAGGACAGGGAAGATAACTATGGCTACACCTTC.

The chain employs TRBV4-1 and TRBJ1-1; D ambiguous. Germline CDR1 and CDR2: MGHRA and YSYEKL. Trimming took off 2 bases at V and 0 bases at J, with 10 bases between the two ends. This CDR3 is built from 15 residues. CDR3 sequence (DNA): TGCGCCAGCAGCCAAACTGGTCCGGTGAACACTGAAGCTTTCTTT. Amino acid sequence: CASSQTGPVNTEAFF.

This clone was observed a single time. The chain uses TRBV9 and TRBJ2-3; TRBD2 agrees at 8 bases. Germline V gives CDR1 SGDLS, CDR2 YYNGEE. CDR3 length: 15 amino acids. V lost 6 bases and J lost 4; bases outside the gene matches: 10. The CDR3: CASTPSGSAADTQYF. The DNA of the CDR3 is TGTGCCAGCACCCCGAGCGGGAGCGCCGCAGATACGCAGTATTTT.